This T cell receptor beta chain was sequenced for a study of early T cells in non-severe SARS-CoV-2 infection. TCRdb re-derived calls from the 5' RACE reads in MiXCR, one entry per CDR3 protein. Of roughly 93,000 distinct CDR3 sequences in the sample, about 10% were seen once. This clonotype has ten or more counts. CDR3 length: 14 residues. In germline, CDR1 is DFQATT, CDR2 SNEGSKA (reference sequence). After removal of 5 bases from V and 2 bases from J, the junction contained 4 bases not matched to a gene. The sequence was collected from an adult who was a healthcare worker with PCR-confirmed SARS-CoV-2 infection or an uninfected control (not recorded which). The genes are TRBV20-1 and TRBJ2-1, with TRBD2 matching over 9 bases. Sequencing was carried out using whole blood. The CDR3 loop reads CSAGLARTYNEQFF. The CDR3 nucleotides are TGCAGTGCTGGACTAGCGAGGACCTACAATGAGCAGTTCTTC.